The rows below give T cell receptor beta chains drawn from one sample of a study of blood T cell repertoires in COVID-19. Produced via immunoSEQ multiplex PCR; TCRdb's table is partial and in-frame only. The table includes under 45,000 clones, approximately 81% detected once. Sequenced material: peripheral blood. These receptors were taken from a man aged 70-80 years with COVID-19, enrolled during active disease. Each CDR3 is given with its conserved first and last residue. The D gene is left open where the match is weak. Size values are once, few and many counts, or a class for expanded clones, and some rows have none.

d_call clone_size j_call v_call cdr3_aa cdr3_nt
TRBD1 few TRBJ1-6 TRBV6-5 CASSYLQGENSPLHF TGTGCCAGCAGCTACTTACAGGGGGAGAATTCACCCCTCCACTTT
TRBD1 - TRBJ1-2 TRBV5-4 CASRGGGYGYTF TGTGCCAGCCGAGGGGGCGGCTATGGCTACACCTTC
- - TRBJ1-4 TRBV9 CASSVAVAVNEKLFF TGTGCCAGCAGCGTAGCAGTGGCAGTTAATGAAAAACTGTTTTTT
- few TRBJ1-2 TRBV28 CASSFSRPRGYGYTF TGTGCCAGCAGTTTCTCGCGTCCCCGGGGCTATGGCTACACCTTC
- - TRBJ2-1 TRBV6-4 CASSLLVRGEQFF TGTGCCAGCAGCCTCCTAGTCAGGGGTGAGCAGTTCTTC
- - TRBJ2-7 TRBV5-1 CASSLGGYEQYF TGCGCCAGCAGCTTGGGAGGCTACGAGCAGTACTTC
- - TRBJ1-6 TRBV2 CASSRTAYNSPLHF TGTGCCAGCAGCAGGACAGCCTATAATTCACCCCTCCACTTT
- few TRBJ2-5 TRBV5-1 CASSLRDTQETQYF TGCGCCAGCAGCCTCCGGGACACCCAAGAGACCCAGTACTTC
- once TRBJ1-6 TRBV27 CASRYLLGLAPLHF TGTGCCAGCCGATATTTGTTGGGGCTAGCACCCCTCCACTTT
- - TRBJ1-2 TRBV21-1 CASSKAQAGQDYGYTF TGTGCCAGCAGCAAAGCCCAGGCGGGACAGGACTATGGCTACACCTTC
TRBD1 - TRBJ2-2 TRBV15 CATSRGTGVVNTGELFF TGTGCCACCAGCAGGGGGACAGGGGTGGTGAACACCGGGGAGCTGTTTTTT
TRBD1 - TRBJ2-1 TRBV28 CASRRGQGSSSYNEQFF TGTGCCAGCAGGAGGGGACAGGGGTCGAGCTCCTACAATGAGCAGTTCTTC
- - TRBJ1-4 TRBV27 CASRPMASGTNEKLFF TGTGCCAGCAGACCCATGGCCTCCGGGACTAATGAAAAACTGTTTTTT
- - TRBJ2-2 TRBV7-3 CASTRNQGGGELFF TGTGCCAGCACCCGAAATCAGGGGGGCGGGGAGCTGTTTTTT
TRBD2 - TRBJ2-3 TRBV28 CASSLDGLAGAEDTQYF TGTGCCAGCAGTTTGGATGGACTAGCGGGAGCGGAAGATACGCAGTATTTT
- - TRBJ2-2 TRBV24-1 CATSGAPVNTGELFF TGTGCCACCAGTGGGGCGCCGGTGAACACCGGGGAGCTGTTTTTT
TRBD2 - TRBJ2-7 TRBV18 CASSSGGMSYEQYF TGTGCCAGCTCATCCGGGGGGATGTCCTACGAGCAGTACTTC
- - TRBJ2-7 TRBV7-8 CASSLSFGDSYEQYF TGTGCCAGCAGCTTAAGTTTCGGAGACTCCTACGAGCAGTACTTC
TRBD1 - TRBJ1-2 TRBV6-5 CASSQTGGYGYTF TGTGCCAGCAGTCAGACAGGGGGCTATGGCTACACCTTC
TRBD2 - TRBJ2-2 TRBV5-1 CASSLGLAANTGELFF TGCGCCAGCAGCTTGGGGCTAGCGGCGAACACCGGGGAGCTGTTTTTT
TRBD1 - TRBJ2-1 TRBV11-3 CASSAAGGSEQFF TGTGCCAGCAGCGCCGCAGGGGGCAGTGAGCAGTTCTTC
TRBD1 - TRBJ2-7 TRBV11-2 CASRNPGQGRLSYEQYF TGTGCCAGCAGGAACCCGGGACAGGGTCGATTGTCCTACGAGCAGTACTTC
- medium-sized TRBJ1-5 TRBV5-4 CASRRDVLTPQHF TGTGCCAGCAGGCGGGACGTCCTCACCCCCCAGCATTTT
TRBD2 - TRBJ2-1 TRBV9 CASSVSRERESDEQFF TGTGCCAGCAGCGTCTCTCGGGAGCGGGAGTCCGATGAGCAGTTCTTC
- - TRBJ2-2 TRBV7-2 CASSPRSGDTGELFF TGTGCCAGCAGCCCCCGGTCAGGGGACACCGGGGAGCTGTTTTTT
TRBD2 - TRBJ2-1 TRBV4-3 CASSQVLAGVYEQFF TGCGCCAGCAGCCAAGTACTAGCGGGAGTATATGAGCAGTTCTTC
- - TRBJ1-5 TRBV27 CASSLLTGWDQPQHF TGTGCCAGCAGTTTACTAACAGGGTGGGATCAGCCCCAGCATTTT
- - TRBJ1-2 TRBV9 CASSAAGVGGEGYGYTF TGTGCCAGCAGCGCGGCGGGGGTTGGGGGCGAAGGCTATGGCTACACCTTC
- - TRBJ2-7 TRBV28 CASRDRERAYEQYF TGTGCCAGCAGGGACCGGGAGAGAGCCTACGAGCAGTACTTC
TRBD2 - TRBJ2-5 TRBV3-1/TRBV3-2 CASSQGLAGETQYF TGTGCCAGCAGCCAGGGACTAGCGGGAGAGACCCAGTACTTC
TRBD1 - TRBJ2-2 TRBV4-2 CASSRETGVVGTGELFF TGTGCCAGCAGCCGGGAGACAGGGGTGGTTGGTACCGGGGAGCTGTTTTTT
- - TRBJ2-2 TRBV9 CASSVEGTAFRAGELFF TGTGCCAGCAGCGTAGAGGGGACTGCCTTTCGAGCCGGGGAGCTGTTTTTT
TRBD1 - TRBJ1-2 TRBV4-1 CASSQTGRSGYTF TGCGCCAGCAGCCAGACAGGGCGTTCTGGCTACACCTTC
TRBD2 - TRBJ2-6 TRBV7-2 CASRQGGTSGRSGANVLTF TGTGCCAGCAGACAAGGGGGGACTAGCGGGAGATCTGGGGCCAACGTCCTGACTTTC
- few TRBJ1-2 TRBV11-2 CASSPGVFGGYTF TGTGCCAGCAGCCCAGGGGTTTTCGGTGGCTACACCTTC
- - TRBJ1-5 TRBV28 CASSSRLYSNQPQHF TGTGCCAGCAGTTCAAGACTTTATAGCAATCAGCCCCAGCATTTT
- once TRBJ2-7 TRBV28 CASLGAYEQYF TGTGCCAGCCTCGGGGCCTACGAGCAGTACTTC
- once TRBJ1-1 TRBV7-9 CASSEQGNTEAFF TGTGCCAGCAGCGAGCAGGGTAACACTGAAGCTTTCTTT
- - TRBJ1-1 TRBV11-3 CASSLSGGNTEAFF TGTGCCAGCAGCTTATCCGGGGGGAACACTGAAGCTTTCTTT
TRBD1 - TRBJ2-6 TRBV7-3 CASSPGTGISLEANVLTF TGTGCCAGCAGCCCCGGGACAGGGATATCTCTGGAGGCCAACGTCCTGACTTTC
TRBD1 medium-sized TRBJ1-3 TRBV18 CASSRQGKAGNTIYF TGTGCCAGCTCAAGACAGGGGAAGGCTGGAAACACCATATATTTT
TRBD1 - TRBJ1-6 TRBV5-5 CASSWGQEYSPLHF TGTGCCAGCAGCTGGGGACAGGAGTATTCACCCCTCCACTTT
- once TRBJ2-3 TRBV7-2 CASSQQGSTDTQYF TGTGCCAGCAGCCAGCAGGGGAGCACAGATACGCAGTATTTT
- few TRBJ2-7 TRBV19 CASSIDRRQGGEQYF TGTGCCAGTAGTATAGATAGGAGACAGGGAGGCGAGCAGTACTTC
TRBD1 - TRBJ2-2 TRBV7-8 CASSLGLGQANTGELFF TGTGCCAGCAGCTTAGGGCTGGGACAGGCGAACACCGGGGAGCTGTTTTTT